This T cell receptor (beta chain) stems from a study of blood T cell repertoires in COVID-19. Background on the study: The United States, Italy and Spain supplied acute and convalescent COVID-19 samples. The cDNA or gDNA used as material had been derived from T cells, B-cell-depleted T cells, or PBMCs.

As processed by the authors: How many nucleated cells were present was estimated from reference gene primer amplification. Some clones are missing from TCRdb's copy, which holds only in-frame ones; the method was immunoSEQ multiplex PCR. V and J calls and clone size are as listed in that table; D and trimming were resolved from the DNA. Among tens of thousands of clones listed, 90% were seen once. In Seattle, patients joined the study during active infection and were tracked longitudinally. The sequence was obtained from a man aged 45 to 65 with COVID-19, enrolled during active disease. Sequencing was carried out using peripheral blood.

CDR3 nucleotides: TGTGCCAGTAGTATAGGGGGCGTGAAAGACACTGAAGCTTTCTTT. Amino acids: CASSIGGVKDTEAFF. The chain uses TRBV19 and TRBJ1-1, with D possibly TRBD1 on 5 matching bases. The CDR3 runs to 15 residues. V lost 1 base and J lost 3, with 12 bases in between. The germline gives CDR1 LNHDA, CDR2 SQIVND (reference sequence).